Included here is one T cell receptor (beta chain) sequence, with context. This CDR3 is also generated by other DNA sequences in the sample. The CDR3 totals 13 residues. Germline CDR1 and CDR2: KGHSH and LQKENI. With 4 bases removed from V and 2 bases from J, the gap between germline ends came to 6 bases. Assay runs were performed at deep level. Only in-frame clones appear in the TCRdb table, and some are missing; sequencing was by immunoSEQ multiplex PCR. Here the sample spans roughly 1,500,000 clones, around 98% being singletons. The source of the sample is a study of shared clonotypes between healthy human individuals.

V and J are TRBV18 and TRBJ1-5; D gene ambiguous. Source material: naive CD4+ T cells sorted from blood. Subset specified: CD45RA+ positively selected. The receptor comes from a man between 25 and 39 years old in good health. The CDR3 DNA is TGTGCCAGCTCACTGGACCGCAATCAGCCCCAGCATTTT. It is translated as CASSLDRNQPQHF.